Listed below are T cell receptor beta chains from one sample, sequenced in a study of regulatory T cells in long-lasting Graves disease. TCRdb ran MiXCR on the multiplex PCR reads and lists one entry per CDR3 protein. The table shows roughly 430,000 distinct CDR3 sequences, with roughly 23% occurring only once. This sample comprised peripheral blood mononuclear cells (PBMCs), obtained when the disease was refractory, from a patient treated with antithyroid drugs. All receptors come from a female donor with Graves disease. Each CDR3 is given with its conserved first and last residue. Clone size appears in some rows only: once, few, many, or a class for an expanded clone.

>.|TRBV3-1|TRBJ1-2
CASSQDFFDGQALYGYTF
>.|TRBV5-1|TRBJ1-4
CASSLGPTGFATLSAGELFF
>.|TRBV20-1|TRBJ2-2
CSASPRSYTGELFF
>many|TRBV2|TRBJ1-4
CASSEFRTGGGEKLFF
>few|TRBV19|TRBJ1-5
CATGQGTGNQPQHF
>many|TRBV29-1|TRBJ1-4
CSVEEEMNNEKLFF
>many|TRBV2|TRBJ1-1
CAGSGAPGTEAFF
>few|TRBV10-1|TRBJ2-1
CASSDMIGNEQFF
>few|TRBV12-3/TRBV12-4|TRBJ2-4
CASSLQGQGGEYF
>.|TRBV20-1|TRBJ1-2
CSARVAGIGYTF
>many|TRBV24-1|TRBJ1-1
CATTDRANTEAFF
>.|TRBV5-1|TRBJ2-7
CASSQGTGTGDYEQYF
>.|TRBV7-8|TRBJ1-1
CASNLGGLNTEAFF
>many|TRBV2|TRBJ2-6
CASSDPARSGANVLTF
>.|TRBV30|TRBJ2-4
CAYRGLAGHIQYF
>few|TRBV14|TRBJ1-4
CASSQERADREKLLF
>.|TRBV30|TRBJ1-6
CAWTGQPSSRLHF
>many|TRBV27|TRBJ2-7
CASSPRSGGYEQYF
>.|TRBV12-3/TRBV12-4|TRBJ2-1
CASRPPSFSNEQFF
>few|TRBV9|TRBJ2-6
CASNPGTISGANVLTF
>.|TRBV5-1|TRBJ1-3
CASSLNTGGAGNTIYF
>few|TRBV20-1|TRBJ2-5
CSALGTYQETQYF
>many|TRBV19|TRBJ2-7
CASSMAGASSYEQYF
>few|TRBV11-1|TRBJ2-1
CASSFASGGNEQFF
>.|TRBV28|TRBJ2-6
CASSHTGAGANVLTF
>many|TRBV12-3/TRBV12-4|TRBJ1-3
CASRYNRGINSGNTIYF
>few|TRBV5-1|TRBJ2-7
CASSLDPELARYEQYF
>many|TRBV29-1|TRBJ2-5
CSVDLSGGKGETQYF
>many|TRBV28|TRBJ2-7
CASSLRTSGSTPGEQYF
>many|TRBV25-1|TRBJ2-7
CASSDPGQSYEQYF
>.|TRBV6-1|TRBJ2-2
CASSRGAGGPTYTGELFF
>few|TRBV20-1|TRBJ1-5
CSARPPQVNQPQHF
>.|TRBV15|TRBJ2-3
CATSEHRRADTQYF
>few|TRBV9|TRBJ1-1
CASSVASPSEVTEAFF
>.|TRBV18|TRBJ1-6
CASSPLIGGNSPLHF
>.|TRBV10-3|TRBJ1-1
CAIASPGTGMDWETEAFF
>many|TRBV2|TRBJ2-5
CASMDREETQYF
>many|TRBV12-3/TRBV12-4|TRBJ2-7
CASSLRDTGYEQYF
>.|TRBV12-3/TRBV12-4|TRBJ2-3
CASSRPAGTGFTDTQYF